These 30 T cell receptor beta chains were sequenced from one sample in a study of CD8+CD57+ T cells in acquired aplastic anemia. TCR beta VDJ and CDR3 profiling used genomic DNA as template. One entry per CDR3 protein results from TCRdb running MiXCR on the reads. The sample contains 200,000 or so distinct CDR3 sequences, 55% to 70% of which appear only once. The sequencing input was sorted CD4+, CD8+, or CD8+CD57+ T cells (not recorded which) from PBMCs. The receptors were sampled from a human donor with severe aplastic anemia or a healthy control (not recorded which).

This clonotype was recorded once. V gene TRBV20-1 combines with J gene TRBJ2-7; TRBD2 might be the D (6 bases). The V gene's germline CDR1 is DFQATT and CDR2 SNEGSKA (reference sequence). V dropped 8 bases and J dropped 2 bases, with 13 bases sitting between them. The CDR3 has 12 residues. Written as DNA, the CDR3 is TGCAGTTGGCGGGACGGAGCCTACGAGCAGTACTTC. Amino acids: CSWRDGAYEQYF.

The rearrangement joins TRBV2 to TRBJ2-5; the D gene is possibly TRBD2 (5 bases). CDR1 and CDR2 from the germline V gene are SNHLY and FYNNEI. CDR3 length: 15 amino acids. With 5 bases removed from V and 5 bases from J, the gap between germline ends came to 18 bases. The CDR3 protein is CASSTSRVLGETQYF. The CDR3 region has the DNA TGTGCCAGCAGTACATCGAGGGTTTTAGGGGAGACCCAGTACTTC.

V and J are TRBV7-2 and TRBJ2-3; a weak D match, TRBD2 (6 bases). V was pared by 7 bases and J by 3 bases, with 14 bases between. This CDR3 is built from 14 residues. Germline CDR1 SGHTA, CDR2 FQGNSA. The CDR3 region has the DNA TGTGCCAGCACCTTGCTCCGGGGGACAGATACGCAGTATTTT. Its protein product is CASTLLRGTDTQYF.

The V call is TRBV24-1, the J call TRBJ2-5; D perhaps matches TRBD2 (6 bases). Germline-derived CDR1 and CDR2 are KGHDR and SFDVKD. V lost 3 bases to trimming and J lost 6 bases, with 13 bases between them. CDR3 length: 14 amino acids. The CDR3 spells CATSDPRGGKTQYF. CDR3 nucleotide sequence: TGTGCCACCAGTGATCCTAGGGGCGGGAAGACCCAGTACTTC.

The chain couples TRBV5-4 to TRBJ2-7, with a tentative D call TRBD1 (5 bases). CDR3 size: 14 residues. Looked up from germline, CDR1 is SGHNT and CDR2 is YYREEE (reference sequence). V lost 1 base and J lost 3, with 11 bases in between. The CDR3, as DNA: TGTGCCAGCAGCTTGAGGGGCAGGGACTACGAGCAGTACTTC. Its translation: CASSLRGRDYEQYF.

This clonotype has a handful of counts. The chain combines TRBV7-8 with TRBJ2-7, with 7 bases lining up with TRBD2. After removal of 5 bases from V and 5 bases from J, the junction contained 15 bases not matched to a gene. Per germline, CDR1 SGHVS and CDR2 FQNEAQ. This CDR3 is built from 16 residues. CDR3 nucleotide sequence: TGTGCCAGCAGCCCCATCCGCGGGGAGGGGAGCGACGAGCAGTACTTC. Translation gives CASSPIRGEGSDEQYF. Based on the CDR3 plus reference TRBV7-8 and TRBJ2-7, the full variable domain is GAGVSQSPRYKVAKRGQDVALRCDPISGHVSLFWYQQALGQGPEFLTYFQNEAQLDKSGLPSDRFFAERPEGSVSTLKIQRTQQEDSAVYLCASSPIRGEGSDEQYFGPGTRLTVT.

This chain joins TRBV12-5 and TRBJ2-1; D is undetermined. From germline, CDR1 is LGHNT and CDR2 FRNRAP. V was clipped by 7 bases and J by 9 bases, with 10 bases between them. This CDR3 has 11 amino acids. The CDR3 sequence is CASAPTAEQFF. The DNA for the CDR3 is TGTGCTAGTGCCCCCACAGCTGAGCAGTTCTTC.

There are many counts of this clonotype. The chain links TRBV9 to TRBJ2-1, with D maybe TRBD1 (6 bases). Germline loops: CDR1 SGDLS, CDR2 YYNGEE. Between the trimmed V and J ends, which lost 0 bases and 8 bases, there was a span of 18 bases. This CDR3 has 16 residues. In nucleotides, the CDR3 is TGTGCCAGCAGCGTAGTCCCAGGGGCTGAAGACGATGAGCAGTTCTTC. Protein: CASSVVPGAEDDEQFF.

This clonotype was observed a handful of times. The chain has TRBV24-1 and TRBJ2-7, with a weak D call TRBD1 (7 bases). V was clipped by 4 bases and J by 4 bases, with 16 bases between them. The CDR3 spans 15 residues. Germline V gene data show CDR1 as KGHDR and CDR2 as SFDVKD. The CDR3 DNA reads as TGTGCCACCAGTGACCGCAGGGGGGCGTTTTACGAGCAGTACTTC. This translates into CATSDRRGAFYEQYF.

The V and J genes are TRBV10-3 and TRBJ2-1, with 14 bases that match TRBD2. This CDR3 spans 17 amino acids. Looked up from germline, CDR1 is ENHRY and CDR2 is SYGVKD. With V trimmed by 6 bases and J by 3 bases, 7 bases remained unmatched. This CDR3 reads CAIRGLAGERGYNEQFF. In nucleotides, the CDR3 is TGTGCCATCAGGGGACTAGCGGGAGAACGGGGCTACAATGAGCAGTTCTTC.

The CDR3 DNA is TGTGCCAGCAGCTTAGCGGGTATCATAGGCGAGCAGTACTTC. This encodes CASSLAGIIGEQYF. This rearrangement joins TRBV7-9 to TRBJ2-7; D not certain. V lost 0 bases and J 6 bases, leaving 12 bases between the germline ends. Germline-derived CDR1 and CDR2 are SEHNR and FQNEAQ (reference sequence). This CDR3 is 14 amino acids long.

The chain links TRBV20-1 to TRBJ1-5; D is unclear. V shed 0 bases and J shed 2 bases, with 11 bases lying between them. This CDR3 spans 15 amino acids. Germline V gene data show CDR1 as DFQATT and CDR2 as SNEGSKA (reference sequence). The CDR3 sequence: CSARDGNRGNQPQHF. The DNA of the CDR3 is TGCAGTGCTAGAGATGGGAATAGGGGCAATCAGCCCCAGCATTTT.

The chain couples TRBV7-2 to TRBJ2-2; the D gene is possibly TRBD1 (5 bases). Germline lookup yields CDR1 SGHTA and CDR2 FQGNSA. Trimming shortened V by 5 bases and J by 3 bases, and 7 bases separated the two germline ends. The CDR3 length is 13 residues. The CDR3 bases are TGTGCCAGCAGCCCCAGGGACACCGGGGAGCTGTTTTTT. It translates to CASSPRDTGELFF.

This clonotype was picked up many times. CDR3 DNA sequence: TGTGCCAGCAGCACTAGCGGGGGGGCACGAGAGACCCAGTACTTC. Its protein product is CASSTSGGARETQYF. The chain links TRBV7-3 to TRBJ2-5; TRBD2 agrees at 13 bases. The ends lost 5 bases at V and 4 bases at J; junction bases unmatched: 4. Germline lookup yields CDR1 SGHTA and CDR2 FQGTGA. The CDR3 runs 15 residues.

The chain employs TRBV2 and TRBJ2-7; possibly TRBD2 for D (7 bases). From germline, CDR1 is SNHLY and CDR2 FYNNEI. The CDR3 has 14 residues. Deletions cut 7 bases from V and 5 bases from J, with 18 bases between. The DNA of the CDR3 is TGTGCCAGCATGAGGGGGGAGGGGAAAGACGAGCAGTACTTC. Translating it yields CASMRGEGKDEQYF.

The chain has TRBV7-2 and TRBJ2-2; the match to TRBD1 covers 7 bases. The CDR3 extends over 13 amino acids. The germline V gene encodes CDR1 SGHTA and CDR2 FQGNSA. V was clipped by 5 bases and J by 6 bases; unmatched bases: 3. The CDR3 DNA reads TGTGCCAGCAGCGTAGACAGGGCCGGGGAGCTGTTTTTT. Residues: CASSVDRAGELFF.

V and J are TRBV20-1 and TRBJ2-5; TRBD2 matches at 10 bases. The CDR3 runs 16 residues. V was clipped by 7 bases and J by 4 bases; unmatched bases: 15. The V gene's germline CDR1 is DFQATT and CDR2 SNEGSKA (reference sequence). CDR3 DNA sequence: TGCAGTGGGCTAGCGGGGGCCAACCCAAGGGGAGAGACCCAGTACTTC. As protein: CSGLAGANPRGETQYF.

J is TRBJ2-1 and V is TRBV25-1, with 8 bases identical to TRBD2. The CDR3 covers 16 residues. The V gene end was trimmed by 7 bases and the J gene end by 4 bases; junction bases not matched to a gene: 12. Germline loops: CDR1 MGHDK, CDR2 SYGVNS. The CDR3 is CASMGPAGGGYNEQFF. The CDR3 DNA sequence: TGTGCCAGCATGGGTCCGGCGGGAGGCGGATACAATGAGCAGTTCTTC.

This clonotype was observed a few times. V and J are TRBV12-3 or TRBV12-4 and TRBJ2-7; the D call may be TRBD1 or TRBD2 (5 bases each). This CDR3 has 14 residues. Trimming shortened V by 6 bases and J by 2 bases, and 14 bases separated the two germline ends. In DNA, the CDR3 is TGTGCCAGCAGGACCGGGACGGTCCCCTACGAGCAGTACTTC. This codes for CASRTGTVPYEQYF.

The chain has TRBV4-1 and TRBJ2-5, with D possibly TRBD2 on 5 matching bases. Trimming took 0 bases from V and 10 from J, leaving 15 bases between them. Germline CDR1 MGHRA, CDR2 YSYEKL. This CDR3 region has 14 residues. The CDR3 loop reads CASSQEQGVGIQYF. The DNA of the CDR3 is TGCGCCAGCAGCCAAGAACAAGGCGTCGGGATCCAGTACTTC.

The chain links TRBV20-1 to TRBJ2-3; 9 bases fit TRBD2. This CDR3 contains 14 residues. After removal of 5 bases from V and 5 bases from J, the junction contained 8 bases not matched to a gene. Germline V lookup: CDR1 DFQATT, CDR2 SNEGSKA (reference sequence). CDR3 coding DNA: TGCAGTGCTCCCGCGGGGGGGCGAGTAGATACGCAGTATTTT. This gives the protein CSAPAGGRVDTQYF.

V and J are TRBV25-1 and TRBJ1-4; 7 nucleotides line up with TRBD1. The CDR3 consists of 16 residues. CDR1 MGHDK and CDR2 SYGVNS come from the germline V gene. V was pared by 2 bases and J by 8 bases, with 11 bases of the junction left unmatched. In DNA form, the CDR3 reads TGTGCCAGCAGTGAAGAGGTGAACAGGGGTAGGGAAAAACTGTTTTTT. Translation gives CASSEEVNRGREKLFF. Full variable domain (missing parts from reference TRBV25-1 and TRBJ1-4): EADIYQTPRYLVIGTGKKITLECSQTMGHDKMYWYQQDPGMELHLIHYSYGVNSTEKGDLSSESTVSRIRTEHFPLTLESARPSHTSQYLCASSEEVNRGREKLFFGSGTQLSVL.

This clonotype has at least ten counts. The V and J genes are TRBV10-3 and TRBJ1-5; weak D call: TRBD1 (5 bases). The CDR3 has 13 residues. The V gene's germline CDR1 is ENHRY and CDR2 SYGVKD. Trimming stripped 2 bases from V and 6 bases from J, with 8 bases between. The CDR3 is CAISEAGSQPQHF. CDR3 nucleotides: TGTGCCATCAGTGAGGCAGGGAGTCAGCCCCAGCATTTT.

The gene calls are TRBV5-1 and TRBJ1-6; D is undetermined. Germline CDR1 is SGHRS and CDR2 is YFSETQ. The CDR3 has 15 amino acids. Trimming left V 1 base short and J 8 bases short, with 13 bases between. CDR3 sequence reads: CASSLYTRSDSPLHF. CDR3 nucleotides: TGCGCCAGCAGCTTGTATACAAGGAGCGATTCACCCCTCCACTTT.

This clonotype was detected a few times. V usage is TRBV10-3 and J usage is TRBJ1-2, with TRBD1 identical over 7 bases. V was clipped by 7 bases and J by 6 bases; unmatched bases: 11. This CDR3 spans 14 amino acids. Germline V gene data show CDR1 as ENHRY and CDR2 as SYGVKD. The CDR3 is CAINRDQGGHGYTF. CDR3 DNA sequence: TGTGCCATCAATAGAGACCAGGGGGGCCATGGCTACACCTTC.

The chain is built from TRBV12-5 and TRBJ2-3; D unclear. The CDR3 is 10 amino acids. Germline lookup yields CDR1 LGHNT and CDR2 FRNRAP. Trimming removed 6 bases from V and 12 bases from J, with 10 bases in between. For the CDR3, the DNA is TGTGCTAGTGGGGTCGAGACCCAGTATTTT. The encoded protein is CASGVETQYF.

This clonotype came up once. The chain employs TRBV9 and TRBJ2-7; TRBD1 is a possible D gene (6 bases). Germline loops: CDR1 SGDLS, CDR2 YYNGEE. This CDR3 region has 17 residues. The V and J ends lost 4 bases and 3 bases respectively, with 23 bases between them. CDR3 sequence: CASSPTGGQGKLYEQYF. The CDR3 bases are TGTGCCAGCAGCCCAACCGGTGGGCAGGGGAAGCTCTACGAGCAGTACTTC.

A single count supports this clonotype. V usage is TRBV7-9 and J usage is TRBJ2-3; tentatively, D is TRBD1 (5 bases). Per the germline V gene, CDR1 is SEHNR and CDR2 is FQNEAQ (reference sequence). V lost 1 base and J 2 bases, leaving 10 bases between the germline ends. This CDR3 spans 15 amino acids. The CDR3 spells CASSLEDSNTDTQYF. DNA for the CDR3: TGTGCCAGCAGCTTAGAAGACAGCAACACAGATACGCAGTATTTT.

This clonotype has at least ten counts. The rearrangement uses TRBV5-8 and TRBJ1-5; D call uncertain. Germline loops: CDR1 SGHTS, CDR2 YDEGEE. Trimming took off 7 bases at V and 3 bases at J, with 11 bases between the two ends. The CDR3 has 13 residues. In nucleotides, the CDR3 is TGTGCCAGCGGCTCAGGAGTCAATCAGCCCCAGCATTTT. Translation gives CASGSGVNQPQHF.

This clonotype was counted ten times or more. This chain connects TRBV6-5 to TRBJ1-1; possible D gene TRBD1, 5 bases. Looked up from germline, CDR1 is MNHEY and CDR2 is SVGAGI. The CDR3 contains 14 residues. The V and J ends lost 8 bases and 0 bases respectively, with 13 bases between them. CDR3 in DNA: TGTGCCAGCCGGGGCGGGGGGATGAACACTGAAGCTTTCTTT. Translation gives CASRGGGMNTEAFF.